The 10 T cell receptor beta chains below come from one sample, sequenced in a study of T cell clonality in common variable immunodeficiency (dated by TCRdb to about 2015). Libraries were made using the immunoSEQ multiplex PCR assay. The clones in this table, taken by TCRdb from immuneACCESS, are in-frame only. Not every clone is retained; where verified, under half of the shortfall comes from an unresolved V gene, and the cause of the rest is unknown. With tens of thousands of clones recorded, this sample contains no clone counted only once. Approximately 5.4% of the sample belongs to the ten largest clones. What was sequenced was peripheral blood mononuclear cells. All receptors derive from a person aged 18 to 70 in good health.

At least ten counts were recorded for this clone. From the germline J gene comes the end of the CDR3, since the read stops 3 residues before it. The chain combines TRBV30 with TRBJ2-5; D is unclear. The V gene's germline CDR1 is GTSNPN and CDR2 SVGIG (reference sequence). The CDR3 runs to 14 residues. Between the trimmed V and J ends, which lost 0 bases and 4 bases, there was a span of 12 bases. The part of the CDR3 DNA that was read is TGTGCCTGGAGTGTACATAGGGTTAGAGAGACC. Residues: CAWSVHRVRET. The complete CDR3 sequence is CAWSVHRVRETQYF.

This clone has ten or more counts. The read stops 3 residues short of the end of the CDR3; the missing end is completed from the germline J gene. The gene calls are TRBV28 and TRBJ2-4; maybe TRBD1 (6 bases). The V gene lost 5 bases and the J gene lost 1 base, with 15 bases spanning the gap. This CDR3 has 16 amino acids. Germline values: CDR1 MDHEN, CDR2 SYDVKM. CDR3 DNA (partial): TGTGCCAGCAGTACCGAAACAGGGAAGGCCAAAAACATT. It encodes CASSTETGKAKNI. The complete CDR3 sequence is CASSTETGKAKNIQYF. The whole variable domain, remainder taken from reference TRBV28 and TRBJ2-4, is DVKVTQSSRYLVKRTGEKVFLECVQDMDHENMFWYRQDPGLGLRLIYFSYDVKMKEKGDIPEGYSVSREKKERFSLILESASTNQTSMYLCASSTETGKAKNIQYFGAGTRLSVL.

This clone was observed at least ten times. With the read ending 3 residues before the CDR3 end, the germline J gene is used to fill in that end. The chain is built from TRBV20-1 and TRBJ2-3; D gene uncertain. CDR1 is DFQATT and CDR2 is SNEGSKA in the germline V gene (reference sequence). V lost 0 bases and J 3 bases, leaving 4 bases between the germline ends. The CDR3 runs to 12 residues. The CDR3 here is CSARDPTDTQYF. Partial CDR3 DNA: TGCAGTGCTAGAGACCCAACAGATACG.

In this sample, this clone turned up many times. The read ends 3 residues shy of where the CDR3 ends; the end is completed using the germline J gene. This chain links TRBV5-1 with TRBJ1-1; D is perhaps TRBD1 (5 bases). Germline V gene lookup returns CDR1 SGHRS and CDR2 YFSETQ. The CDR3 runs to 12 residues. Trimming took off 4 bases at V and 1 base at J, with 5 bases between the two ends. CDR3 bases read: TGCGCCAGCAGCACAGGGAACACTGAA. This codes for CASSTGNTE. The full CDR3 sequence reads CASSTGNTEAFF.

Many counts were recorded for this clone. The sequenced part of the CDR3 DNA is TGTGCCAGCAGCTTGGCTGCGGTTTTGAACACTGAA. Translated: CASSLAAVLNTE. The whole CDR3 is CASSLAAVLNTEAFF. V and J are TRBV5-5 and TRBJ1-1, with D unresolved. The sequence runs out 3 residues before the end of the CDR3; the remainder is reconstructed from the germline J gene. The CDR3 is 15 residues long. The germline CDR1 and CDR2 sequences are SGHKS and YYEKEE (reference sequence). Trimming removed 0 bases from V and 0 bases from J, with 9 bases in between.

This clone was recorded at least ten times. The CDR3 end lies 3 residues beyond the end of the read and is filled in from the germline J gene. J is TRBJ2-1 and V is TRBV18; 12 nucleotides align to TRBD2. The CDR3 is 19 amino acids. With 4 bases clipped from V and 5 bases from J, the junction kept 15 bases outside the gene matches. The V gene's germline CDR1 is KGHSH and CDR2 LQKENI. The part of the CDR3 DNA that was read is TGTGCCAGCTCACTCAGAGAAAAAAATCGACTAGCGGGGGACAATGAG. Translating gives CASSLREKNRLAGDNE. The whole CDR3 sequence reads CASSLREKNRLAGDNEQFF.

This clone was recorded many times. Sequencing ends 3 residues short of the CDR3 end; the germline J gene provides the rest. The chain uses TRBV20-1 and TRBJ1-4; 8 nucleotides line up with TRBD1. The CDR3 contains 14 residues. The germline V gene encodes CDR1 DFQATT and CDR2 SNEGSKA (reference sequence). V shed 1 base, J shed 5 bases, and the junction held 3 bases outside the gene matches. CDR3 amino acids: CSARATGVNEKLFF. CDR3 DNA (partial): TGCAGTGCTAGAGCGACAGGGGTGAATGAAAAA.

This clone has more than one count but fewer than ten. The part of the CDR3 DNA that was read is TGTGCCAGCAGATCTGGACAGGGGACTTATGGC. Protein sequence: CASRSGQGTYG. The whole CDR3 sequence is CASRSGQGTYGYTF. The V gene is TRBV2, the J gene TRBJ1-2; 9 nucleotides match TRBD1. Read sequence stops 3 residues before the CDR3 end, and the germline J gene provides the missing end. The CDR3 extends over 14 amino acids. The germline V gene encodes CDR1 SNHLY and CDR2 FYNNEI. Germline trimming cut 6 bases from V and 5 bases from J; bases unmatched to any gene: 7. Full variable domain (rest looked up from reference TRBV2 and TRBJ1-2): EPEVTQTPSHQVTQMGQEVILRCVPISNHLYFYWYRQILGQKVEFLVSFYNNEISEKSEIFDDQFSVERPDGSNFTLKIRSTKLEDSAMYFCASRSGQGTYGYTFGSGTRLTVV.

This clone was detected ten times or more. The part of the CDR3 DNA that was read is TGTGCCAGCAGTGACATGCAGGGAAGCTATGGC. It specifies CASSDMQGSYG. The whole CDR3 region reads CASSDMQGSYGYTF. This chain uses TRBV6-4 with TRBJ1-2, with D maybe TRBD1 (5 bases). Sequencing ends 3 residues short of the CDR3 end; the germline J gene provides the rest. Germline CDR1 reads MRHNA; CDR2 reads SNTAGT. The length of the CDR3 is 14 residues. Trimming stripped 2 bases from V and 4 bases from J, with 11 bases between.

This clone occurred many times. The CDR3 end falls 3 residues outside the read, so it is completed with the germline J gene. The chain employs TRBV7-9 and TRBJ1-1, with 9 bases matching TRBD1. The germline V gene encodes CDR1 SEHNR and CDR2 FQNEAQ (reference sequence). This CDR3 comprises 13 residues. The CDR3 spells CASSSLQGARAFF. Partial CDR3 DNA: TGTGCCAGCAGCTCTCTACAGGGGGCGCGA. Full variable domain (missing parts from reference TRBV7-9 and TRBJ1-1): DTGVSQNPRHKITKRGQNVTFRCDPISEHNRLYWYRQTLGQGPEFLTYFQNEAQLEKSRLLSDRFSAERPKGSFSTLEIQRTEQGDSAMYLCASSSLQGARAFFGQGTRLTVV.